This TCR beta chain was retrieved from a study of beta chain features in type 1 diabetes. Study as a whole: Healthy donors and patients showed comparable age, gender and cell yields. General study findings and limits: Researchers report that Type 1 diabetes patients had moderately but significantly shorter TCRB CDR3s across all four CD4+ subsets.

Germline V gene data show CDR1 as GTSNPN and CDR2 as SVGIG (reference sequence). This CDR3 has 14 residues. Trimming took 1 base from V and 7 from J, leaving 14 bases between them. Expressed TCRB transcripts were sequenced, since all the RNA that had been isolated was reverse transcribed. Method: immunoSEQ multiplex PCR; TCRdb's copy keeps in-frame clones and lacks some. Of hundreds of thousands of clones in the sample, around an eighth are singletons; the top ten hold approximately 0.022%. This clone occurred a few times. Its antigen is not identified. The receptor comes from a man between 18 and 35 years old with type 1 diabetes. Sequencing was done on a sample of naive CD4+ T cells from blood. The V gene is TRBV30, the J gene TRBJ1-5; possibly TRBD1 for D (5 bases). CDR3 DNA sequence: TGTGCCTGGAGTGCTCCAGGGTTGGAACAGCCCCAGCATTTT. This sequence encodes CAWSAPGLEQPQHF.